Detailed here is one T cell receptor (beta chain). The V end was cut by 2 bases, the J end by 5 bases, with 7 bases between. This CDR3 comprises 13 residues. The germline V gene has CDR1 SGHVS and CDR2 FNYEAQ. These data come from a study of shared clonotypes between healthy human individuals. Generated by immunoSEQ multiplex PCR, the TCRdb table keeps only in-frame clones and is missing some. The sample lists around 500,000 clones; almost 80% were seen once. The clonotype was recovered from a woman between 40 and 55 years old in good health. Some clones in this sample may be carry-over from other donors' samples. The genes are TRBV7-6 and TRBJ2-1; D is unresolved. Sequenced material: PBMCs. The CDR3 is CASSLSHDNEQFF. CDR3 DNA sequence: TGTGCCAGCAGCTTAAGCCACGACAATGAGCAGTTCTTC. The full variable domain, its missing parts supplied by reference TRBV7-6 and TRBJ2-1, is GAGVSQSPRYKVTKRGQDVALRCDPISGHVSLYWYRQALGQGPEFLTYFNYEAQQDKSGLPNDRFSAERPEGSISTLTIQRTEQRDSAMYRCASSLSHDNEQFFGPGTRLTVL.